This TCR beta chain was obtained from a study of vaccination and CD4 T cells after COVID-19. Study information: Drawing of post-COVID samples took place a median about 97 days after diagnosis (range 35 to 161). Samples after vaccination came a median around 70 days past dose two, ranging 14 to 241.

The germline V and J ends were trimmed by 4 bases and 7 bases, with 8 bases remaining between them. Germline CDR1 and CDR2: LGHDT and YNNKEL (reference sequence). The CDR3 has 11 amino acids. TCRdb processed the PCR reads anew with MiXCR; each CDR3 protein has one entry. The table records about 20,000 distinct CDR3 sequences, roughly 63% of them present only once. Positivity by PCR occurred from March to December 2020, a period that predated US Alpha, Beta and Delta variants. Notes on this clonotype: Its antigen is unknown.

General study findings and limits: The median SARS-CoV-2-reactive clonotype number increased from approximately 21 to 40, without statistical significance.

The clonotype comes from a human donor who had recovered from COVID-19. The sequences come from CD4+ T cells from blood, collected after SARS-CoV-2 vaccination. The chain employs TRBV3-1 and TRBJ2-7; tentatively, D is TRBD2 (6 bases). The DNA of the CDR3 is TGTGCCAGCAGCCTTGCGGGAGAGCAGTACTTC. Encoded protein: CASSLAGEQYF.